Listed here are 9 T cell receptor beta chains from one sample, sequenced in a study of response to subunit inactivated influenza vaccine. In TCRdb, the RT-PCR reads were re-called with MiXCR into one record per CDR3 protein. The table shows hundreds of thousands of distinct CDR3 sequences, with 20% to 25% occurring only once. The sequences come from PBMCs from blood, collected 21 months after vaccination. Source of these receptors: a man in his fifties or sixties who received an inactivated influenza vaccine.

This clonotype was picked up a small number of times. V is TRBV5-4 and J is TRBJ1-3; D gene ambiguous. V lost 4 bases and J 3 bases, leaving 5 bases between the germline ends. The CDR3 is 12 residues long. Germline V gene data show CDR1 as SGHNT and CDR2 as YYREEE (reference sequence). The CDR3 DNA reads as TGTGCCAGCAGCGATGGTGGAAACACCATATATTTT. As protein: CASSDGGNTIYF.

The chain couples TRBV12-3 or TRBV12-4 to TRBJ2-2, with a weak D call TRBD1 (5 bases). The germline V and J ends were trimmed by 5 bases and 6 bases, with 19 bases remaining between them. The CDR3 covers 16 residues. CDR3: CASSRGARALPGELFF. The CDR3 DNA sequence: TGTGCCAGCAGTAGGGGTGCGCGAGCATTGCCCGGGGAGCTGTTTTTT.

This clonotype was counted between two and nine times. This chain joins TRBV18 and TRBJ1-4, with 10 nucleotides matching TRBD1. Unmatched junction bases numbered 9, after V lost 4 bases and J lost 10 bases. In germline, CDR1 is KGHSH, CDR2 LQKENI. The CDR3 totals 15 residues. This CDR3 is CASSRSGTGEGKLFF. CDR3 coding DNA: TGTGCCAGCTCACGTTCCGGGACAGGGGAAGGAAAACTGTTTTTT.

This clonotype was observed many times. V is TRBV12-3 or TRBV12-4 and J is TRBJ1-2; D is possibly TRBD1 (6 bases). CDR3 length: 13 amino acids. Trimming removed 3 bases at V and 4 bases at J, with 9 bases between. The CDR3 DNA sequence: TGTGCCAGCAGTTTGGGGGCCGGCTATGGCTACACCTTC. This encodes CASSLGAGYGYTF.

This clonotype was recorded at least ten times. The chain employs TRBV5-1 and TRBJ1-4; 9 bases are a match to TRBD1. Germline values: CDR1 SGHRS, CDR2 YFSETQ. There are 14 residues in the CDR3. V gave up 2 bases and J gave up 5 bases; unmatched junction bases: 1. CDR3 sequence reads: CASSFGQGNEKLFF. The CDR3 DNA follows: TGCGCCAGCAGCTTCGGACAGGGGAATGAAAAACTGTTTTTT.

This clonotype was recorded many times. V usage is TRBV9 and J usage is TRBJ1-4; 8 bases match TRBD1. The length of the CDR3 is 15 residues. Trimming at V came to 3 bases and at J to 5 bases, leaving 6 bases not matched to a gene. The germline CDR1 and CDR2 sequences are SGDLS and YYNGEE. The CDR3 loop reads CASSGGTGGNEKLFF. The CDR3 nucleotides read TGTGCCAGCAGCGGCGGGACAGGAGGGAATGAAAAACTGTTTTTT.

This chain links TRBV4-2 with TRBJ2-7; 8 bases fit TRBD1. Per the germline V gene, CDR1 is LGHNA and CDR2 is YNFKEQ. V trimming: 2 bases; J trimming: 7 bases; junction bases outside the gene matches: 10. CDR3 length equals 15 residues. This CDR3 is CASSQTRQGTGEQYF. The CDR3 nucleotides read TGTGCCAGCAGCCAAACCCGACAGGGGACCGGAGAGCAGTACTTC.

In regard to this clonotype: One end of the junction is discordant with germline, which a read error may explain. The gene calls are TRBV4-1 and TRBJ1-1; 7 positions agree with TRBD1. Germline CDR1 reads MGHRA; CDR2 reads YSYEKL. CDR3 size: 16 residues. CDR3 sequence: CASSQRALTGNTEALF. The CDR3, as DNA: TGCGCCAGCAGCCAAAGGGCCCTGACAGGGAACACTGAAGCTTTATTT.

The chain combines TRBV7-9 with TRBJ2-5, with D hard to call. Germline V lookup: CDR1 SEHNR, CDR2 FQNEAQ (reference sequence). The CDR3 is 15 residues long. Trimming took off 0 bases at V and 5 bases at J, with 13 bases between the two ends. Here the CDR3 reads CASSLARPSQETQYF. Written as DNA, the CDR3 is TGTGCCAGCAGCTTAGCGAGGCCGTCTCAGGAGACCCAGTACTTC.